This TCR beta chain was profiled in a study of blood T cell repertoires in COVID-19. Across the study: The United States, Italy and Spain supplied acute and convalescent COVID-19 samples. T cells, B-cell-depleted T cells, or PBMCs provided the cDNA or gDNA that served as material.

In the original analysis: Using reference gene primer amplification, nucleated cell counts were estimated. Libraries were prepared by immunoSEQ multiplex PCR; TCRdb keeps only in-frame clonotypes and omits some of them. For V, J and clone size, that table is used; D and trimming come from the DNA. The table shows 450,000 or so clones, with approximately 89% occurring only once. This clone was seen many times. In Seattle, patients joined the study during active infection and were tracked longitudinally. CDR3 length: 17 amino acids. Germline V gene lookup returns CDR1 MRHNA and CDR2 SNTAGT. V shed 0 bases and J 1 base; nucleotides not matched to a gene: 3.

The sequence derives from a middle-aged woman with COVID-19, enrolled during active disease. This rearrangement joins TRBV6-4 to TRBJ2-2, with 9 nucleotides matching TRBD1. Material: peripheral blood. The CDR3 loop is CASSDSPDRGNTGELFF. CDR3 nucleotide sequence: TGTGCCAGCAGTGACTCGCCGGACAGGGGGAACACCGGGGAGCTGTTTTTT.